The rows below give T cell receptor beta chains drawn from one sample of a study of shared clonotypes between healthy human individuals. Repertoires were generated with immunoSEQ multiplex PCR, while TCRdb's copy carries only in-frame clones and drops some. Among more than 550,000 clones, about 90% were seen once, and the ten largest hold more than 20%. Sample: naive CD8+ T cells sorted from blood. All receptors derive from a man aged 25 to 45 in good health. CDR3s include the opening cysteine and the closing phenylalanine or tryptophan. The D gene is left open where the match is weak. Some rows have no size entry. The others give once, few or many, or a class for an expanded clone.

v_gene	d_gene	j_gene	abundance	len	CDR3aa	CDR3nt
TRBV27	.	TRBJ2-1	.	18	CASSLTLFTMTDNNEQFF	TGTGCCAGCAGTTTAACCCTGTTCACTATGACAGACAACAATGAGCAGTTCTTC
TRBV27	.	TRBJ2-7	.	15	CASSLRGHISYEQYF	TGTGCCAGCAGTTTAAGGGGTCACATCTCCTACGAGCAGTACTTC
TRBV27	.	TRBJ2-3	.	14	CASSQYRSTDTQYF	TGTGCCAGCAGTCAGTACAGGAGCACAGATACGCAGTATTTT
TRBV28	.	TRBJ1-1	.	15	CASSATGYVHTEAFF	TGTGCCAGCAGTGCCACAGGGTACGTGCACACTGAAGCTTTCTTT
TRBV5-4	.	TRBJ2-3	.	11	CASSLSDTQYF	TGTGCCAGCAGCTTGTCTGATACGCAGTATTTT
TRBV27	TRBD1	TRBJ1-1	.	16	CASSPRQGPRDTEAFF	TGTGCCAGCAGTCCAAGACAGGGTCCAAGGGACACTGAAGCTTTCTTT
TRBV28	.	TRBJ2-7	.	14	CASSYGGGSYEQYF	TGTGCCAGCAGTTACGGGGGAGGCTCCTACGAGCAGTACTTC
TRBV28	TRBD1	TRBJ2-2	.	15	CASYPGTANTGELFF	TGTGCCAGCTACCCCGGGACAGCGAACACCGGGGAGCTGTTTTTT
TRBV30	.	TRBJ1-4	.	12	CALTGKAMELFF	TGTGCCCTAACCGGAAAGGCCATGGAACTGTTTTTT
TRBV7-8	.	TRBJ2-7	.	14	CASSLDARPWEQYF	TGTGCCAGCAGCTTAGATGCCAGGCCGTGGGAGCAGTACTTC
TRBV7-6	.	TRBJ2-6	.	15	CASSLAGSGANVLTF	TGTGCCAGCAGCTTAGCGGGTTCTGGGGCCAACGTCCTGACTTTC
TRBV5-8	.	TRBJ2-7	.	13	CASSLAPQREQYF	TGTGCCAGCAGCTTGGCCCCGCAGAGAGAGCAGTACTTC
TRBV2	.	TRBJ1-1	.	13	CASRPEKNTEAFF	TGTGCCAGCAGACCCGAGAAGAACACTGAAGCTTTCTTT
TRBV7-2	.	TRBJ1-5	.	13	CASSLGGVQPQHF	TGTGCCAGCAGCTTAGGAGGGGTTCAGCCCCAGCATTTT
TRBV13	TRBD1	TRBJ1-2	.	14	CASSVTGALYGYTF	TGTGCCAGCAGCGTCACAGGGGCCCTCTATGGCTACACCTTC
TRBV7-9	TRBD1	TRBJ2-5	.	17	CASSLKPRDRDSVTQYF	TGTGCCAGCAGCTTAAAGCCACGCGACAGGGATAGCGTGACCCAGTACTTC
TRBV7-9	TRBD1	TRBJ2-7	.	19	CASSQTRGQGSFGIYEQYF	TGTGCCAGCAGCCAGACTCGTGGACAGGGTAGTTTTGGAATCTACGAGCAGTACTTC
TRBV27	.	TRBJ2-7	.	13	CASSFGSRSEQYF	TGTGCCAGCAGTTTCGGGAGCCGGAGCGAGCAGTACTTC
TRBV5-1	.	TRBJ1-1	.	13	CASRSPRQGEAFF	TGCGCCAGCAGATCCCCGCGCCAGGGCGAAGCTTTCTTT
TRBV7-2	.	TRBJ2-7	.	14	CASSFPGLNYEQYF	TGTGCCAGCAGCTTTCCGGGACTTAACTACGAGCAGTACTTC
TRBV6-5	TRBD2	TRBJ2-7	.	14	CASSPGLAGYEQYF	TGTGCCAGCAGTCCAGGACTAGCGGGATACGAGCAGTACTTC
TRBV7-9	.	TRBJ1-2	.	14	CASSLVTKDYGYTF	TGTGCCAGCAGCTTAGTCACGAAAGACTATGGCTACACCTTC
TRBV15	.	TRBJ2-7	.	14	CATSRERGPYEQYF	TGTGCCACCAGCAGAGAGAGGGGCCCCTACGAGCAGTACTTC
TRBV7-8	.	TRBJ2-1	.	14	CASRGSWDNNEQFF	TGTGCCAGCAGAGGTAGTTGGGATAACAATGAGCAGTTCTTC
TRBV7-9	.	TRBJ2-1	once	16	CASSLGPGVLNNEQFF	TGTGCCAGCAGCTTAGGGCCGGGGGTACTAAACAATGAGCAGTTCTTC
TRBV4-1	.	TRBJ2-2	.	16	CASSQDLQAPDGELFF	TGCGCCAGCAGCCAAGATCTCCAGGCGCCGGACGGGGAGCTGTTTTTT
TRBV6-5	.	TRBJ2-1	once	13	CASSRGSGSEQFF	TGTGCCAGCAGCCGGGGGTCGGGCTCTGAGCAGTTCTTC
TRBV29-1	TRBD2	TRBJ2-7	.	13	CSALSGNTYEQYF	TGCAGCGCTTTGAGCGGGAATACCTACGAGCAGTACTTC
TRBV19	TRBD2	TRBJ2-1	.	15	CASSDQREGRDEQFF	TGTGCCAGTAGTGACCAGCGGGAGGGCCGCGATGAGCAGTTCTTC
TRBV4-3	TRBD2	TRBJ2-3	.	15	CASSQFTSDTDTQYF	TGCGCCAGCAGCCAATTCACTAGCGACACAGATACGCAGTATTTT
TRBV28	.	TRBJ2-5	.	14	CASSQSQGLETQYF	TGTGCCAGCAGTCAAAGCCAGGGATTGGAGACCCAGTACTTC
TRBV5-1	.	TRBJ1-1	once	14	CASRKHEQNTEAFF	TGCGCCAGCAGGAAACACGAACAGAACACTGAAGCTTTCTTT
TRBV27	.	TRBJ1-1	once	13	CASSLGRATEAFF	TGTGCCAGCAGTTTAGGCAGGGCAACTGAAGCTTTCTTT
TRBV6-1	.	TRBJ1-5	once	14	CASSDYIGIQPQHF	TGTGCCAGCAGTGACTATATTGGAATTCAGCCCCAGCATTTT
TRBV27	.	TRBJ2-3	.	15	CASSLSSALTDTQYF	TGTGCCAGCAGTTTATCTAGCGCCCTCACAGATACGCAGTATTTT
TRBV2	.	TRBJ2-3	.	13	CAIVPLGADTQYF	TGTGCCATCGTCCCCCTAGGGGCAGATACGCAGTATTTT
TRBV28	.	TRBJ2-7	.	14	CASTTTPKTYEQYF	TGTGCCAGCACTACAACTCCTAAAACCTACGAGCAGTACTTC
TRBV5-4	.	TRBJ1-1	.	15	CASSVLGVMNTEAFF	TGTGCCAGCAGCGTTTTGGGGGTCATGAACACTGAAGCTTTCTTT
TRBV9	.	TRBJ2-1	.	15	CASSADKSSYNEQFF	TGTGCCAGCAGCGCAGACAAGAGCTCCTACAATGAGCAGTTCTTC
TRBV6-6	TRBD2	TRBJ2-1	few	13	CASRRLAEDEQFF	TGTGCCAGCAGACGACTAGCGGAGGATGAGCAGTTCTTC
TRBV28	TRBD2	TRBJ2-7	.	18	CASSPGRGTSGISYEQYF	TGTGCCAGCAGCCCGGGGCGGGGGACTAGCGGGATTTCCTACGAGCAGTACTTC
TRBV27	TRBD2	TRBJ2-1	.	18	CASSYGTSGRVSYNEQFF	TGTGCCAGCAGTTACGGGACTAGCGGGAGGGTTTCCTACAATGAGCAGTTCTTC
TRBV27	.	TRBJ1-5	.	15	CASSLSRGANQPQHF	TGTGCCAGCAGTTTATCGCGAGGGGCCAATCAGCCCCAGCATTTT
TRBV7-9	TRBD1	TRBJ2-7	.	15	CASSHGKGASYEQYF	TGTGCCAGCAGCCACGGAAAGGGGGCCTCCTACGAGCAGTACTTC
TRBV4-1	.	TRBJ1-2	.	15	CASSQDPGLNYGYTF	TGCGCCAGCAGCCAAGATCCGGGACTAAACTATGGCTACACCTTC
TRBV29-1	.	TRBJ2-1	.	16	CSVDPAAEGSYNEQFF	TGCAGCGTTGACCCCGCCGCGGAGGGTTCCTACAATGAGCAGTTCTTC
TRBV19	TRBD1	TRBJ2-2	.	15	CASSMSGGNTGELFF	TGTGCCAGTAGTATGTCAGGGGGGAACACCGGGGAGCTGTTTTTT
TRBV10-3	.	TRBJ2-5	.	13	CAISDVYQETQYF	TGTGCCATCAGTGACGTCTACCAAGAGACCCAGTACTTC
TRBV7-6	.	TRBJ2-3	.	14	CASSQDFTTDTQYF	TGTGCCAGCAGCCAAGACTTTACAACAGATACGCAGTATTTT
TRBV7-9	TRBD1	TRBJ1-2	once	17	CASSPWDSADQGYGYTF	TGTGCCAGCAGCCCGTGGGACAGCGCCGATCAAGGCTATGGCTACACCTTC
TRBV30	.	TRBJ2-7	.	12	CAWRIRAHEQYF	TGTGCCTGGAGGATCAGGGCCCACGAGCAGTACTTC
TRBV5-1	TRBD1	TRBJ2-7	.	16	CASSSLPGQGYYEQYF	TGCGCCAGCAGCTCCCTCCCGGGACAGGGATACTACGAGCAGTACTTC
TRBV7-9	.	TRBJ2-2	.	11	CASSRTGELFF	TGTGCCAGCAGCCGCACCGGGGAGCTGTTTTTT
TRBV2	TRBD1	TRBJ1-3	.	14	CARTGTGAGNTIYF	TGTGCCAGAACCGGGACAGGGGCTGGAAACACCATATATTTT
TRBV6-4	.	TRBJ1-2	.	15	CASRSTGLANYGYTF	TGTGCCAGCAGATCTACAGGGCTAGCTAACTATGGCTACACCTTC
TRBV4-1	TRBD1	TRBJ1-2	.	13	CASSPDRGFGYTF	TGCGCCAGCAGCCCGGACAGGGGGTTTGGCTACACCTTC
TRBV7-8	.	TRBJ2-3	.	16	CASSQNTLTSTDTQYF	TGTGCCAGCAGCCAAAACACGCTTACCAGCACAGATACGCAGTATTTT